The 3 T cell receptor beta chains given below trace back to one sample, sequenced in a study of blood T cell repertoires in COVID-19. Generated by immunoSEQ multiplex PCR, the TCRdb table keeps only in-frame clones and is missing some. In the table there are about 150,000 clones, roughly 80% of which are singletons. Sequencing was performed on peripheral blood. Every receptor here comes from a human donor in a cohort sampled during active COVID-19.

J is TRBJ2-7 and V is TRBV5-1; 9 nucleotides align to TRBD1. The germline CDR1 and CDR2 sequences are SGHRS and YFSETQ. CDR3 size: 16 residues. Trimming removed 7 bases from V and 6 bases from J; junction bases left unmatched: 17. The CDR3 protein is CASQPLTGGGIAEQYF. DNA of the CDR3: TGCGCCAGCCAACCACTGACAGGGGGAGGGATCGCCGAGCAGTACTTC.

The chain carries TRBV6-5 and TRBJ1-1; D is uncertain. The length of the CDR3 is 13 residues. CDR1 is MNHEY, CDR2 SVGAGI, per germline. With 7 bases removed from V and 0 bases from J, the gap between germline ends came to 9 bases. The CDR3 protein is CASIVKMNTEAFF. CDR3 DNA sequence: TGTGCCAGCATCGTTAAAATGAACACTGAAGCTTTCTTT.

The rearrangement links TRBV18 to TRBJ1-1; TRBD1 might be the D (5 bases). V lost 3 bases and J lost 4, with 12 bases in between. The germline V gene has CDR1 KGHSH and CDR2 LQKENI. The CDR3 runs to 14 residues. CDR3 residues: CASSPTEESTEAFF. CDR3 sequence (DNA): TGTGCCAGCTCACCGACAGAGGAGAGCACTGAAGCTTTCTTT.